This T cell receptor (beta chain) comes out of a study of metastatic and nonmetastatic thyroid tumors (dated by TCRdb to the early 2020s). Regarding the study in general: For patients with malignant and with benign thyroid disease, the researchers compared repertoires between peripheral blood samples and tumor or nodule tissue samples.

The research as a whole found: In both blood and tumor samples, TCR beta diversity was reported to be significantly higher in malignant tumors than in benign nodules.

Cut back by 4 bases and 4 bases, the V and J ends lie 11 bases apart. CDR3 length: 14 amino acids, cysteine to phenylalanine. Of all the DNA, just the CDR3 is kept, 42 bases in frame from base 1. The germline V gene provides CDR1 MDHEN and CDR2 SYDVKM. Before undergoing thyroid surgery, none of the patients had been given any kind of treatment. Patient clinical samples collected from about 2011 to 2019 were retrospectively analysed using T-cell receptor beta sequencing. This clone qualifies as medium-sized (0.01 to 0.1%). The antigen it binds to is not known. Base quality data are lacking; no much larger clone is found one base away. Library prep was done by PCR. Sequenced on an Illumina HiSeq 4000. High-throughput sequencing was used to profile the TCR beta-chain CDR3 region of each patient. On the study's bioinformatics: The researchers built a classifier to tell apart papillary thyroid cancer patients with distant metastasis, based on CDR3 differences among clinicopathological groups. The Shannon index was used to measure repertoire diversity, and the Morisita-Horn index was used to measure how similar tumor and blood repertoires were. TCRdb passed the public sequencing reads through fastp at Q25 and MiXCR, retaining productive beta sequences. The V and J calls and clone size come from TCRdb's table, not from the authors' own analysis. This sample holds 15,000 to 20,000 clones; approximately 32% were observed only once. The ten largest account for roughly 20% of the sample.

Sample: adjacent normal tissue. The rearranged chain carries TRBV28 and TRBJ1-5; the D gene cannot be named for sure. The origin of this receptor is a female donor with papillary thyroid cancer or a benign thyroid nodule (not recorded which). Some clones in this sample may be carry-over from other donors' samples. The CDR3 has the sequence CASSWYSENQPQHF. Here is the DNA: TGTGCCAGCAGTTGGTACAGCGAAAATCAGCCCCAGCATTTT.